This record looks at one T cell receptor beta chain sequence and its context. In the original processing: It was from reference gene primer amplification that nucleated cell counts were estimated. The method was immunoSEQ multiplex PCR; TCRdb's version includes in-frame clones alone and lacks a portion of them. The DNA gave D and trimming, while V, J and clone size come from that table. The table lists some 290,000 clones, approximately 91% of them singletons. Cohort allocation depended upon clinical history that participants reported. The sample comes from a study of blood T cell repertoires in COVID-19. Across the whole study: COVID-19 samples collected from the United States, Italy and Spain covered acute and convalescent phases. Sources were T cells, B-cell-depleted T cells, or PBMCs; the material itself was cDNA or gDNA.

Germline lookup yields CDR1 LNHNV and CDR2 YYDKDF (reference sequence). V lost 1 base to trimming and J lost 1 base, with 8 bases between them. CDR3 length equals 14 residues. The sample consisted of PBMCs or T cells enriched from blood (not recorded which). This TCR was sampled from a woman in her forties with acute COVID-19. V gene TRBV15 combines with J gene TRBJ2-7; the D gene is possibly TRBD1 (5 bases). Here the CDR3 DNA reads TGTGCCACCAGCAGAGGGGCAGGGTCCTACGAGCAGTACTTC. It encodes CATSRGAGSYEQYF.